The clone carrying this T cell receptor beta chain has at least ten counts. Its antigen is unknown. The sample is drawn from a study of early T cells in non-severe SARS-CoV-2 infection. Turning to the study itself: Bulk RNA taken from unsorted whole blood was sequenced, leaving chains unpaired.

Study-wide results and limits: A preference for anti-spike CD8 responses marked VDJdb matching, which missed private and CD4 specificities.

Germline-derived CDR1 and CDR2 are SNHLY and FYNNEI. V was clipped by 5 bases and J by 2 bases, with 10 bases between them. The CDR3 contains 14 residues. Attached unique molecular identifiers marked individual cDNA molecules. TCRdb called the 5' RACE reads again in MiXCR, with one record for every CDR3 protein. The sample yields 35,000 to 40,000 distinct CDR3 sequences, around 6.1% seen once. The sequenced material came from whole blood. The V and J genes are TRBV2 and TRBJ1-5; a possible D gene is TRBD1 (5 bases). The sequence derives from an adult who was a healthcare worker with PCR-confirmed SARS-CoV-2 infection or an uninfected control (not recorded which). The CDR3 loop is CASSMGRGNQPQHF. CDR3 coding DNA: TGTGCCAGCAGTATGGGCAGGGGCAATCAGCCCCAGCATTTT.